This T cell receptor beta chain appears in the sequencing data of a study of blood T cell repertoires in COVID-19. Data came from immunoSEQ multiplex PCR; TCRdb stores just in-frame clones and leaves some out. The profile shows approximately 300,000 clones, about 85% of them singletons. The germline V gene has CDR1 SGHRS and CDR2 YFSETQ. V shed 1 base and J shed 13 bases, with 14 bases lying between them. The CDR3 contains 13 residues. The study recruited exposed participants who had met a COVID-19 case within 2 weeks before entry. Sequenced input: PBMCs or T cells enriched from blood (not recorded which). The genes are TRBV5-1 and TRBJ1-4; perhaps TRBD1 as D (5 bases). The receptor's source is a woman aged 25 to 45 who had been exposed to COVID-19. The CDR3 DNA reads TGCGCCAGCAGCTTGCGCGCAGGGTGGGTACTGTTTTTT. Translated, it gives CASSLRAGWVLFF.